The rows below give T cell receptor beta chains drawn from one sample of a study of blood T cells in healthy people across ages. MiXCR was run by TCRdb on the 5' RACE reads, yielding one entry per CDR3 protein. Here the sample spans roughly 1,800,000 distinct CDR3 sequences, 49% being singletons. The sequencing sample was made of blood. Every receptor here comes from a woman aged 40 to 50 in good health. Each CDR3 is given with its conserved first and last residue. Each record gives: J gene, V gene, D gene, clone size, CDR3 protein, CDR3 DNA. The D gene is left open where the match is weak. The size field is filled for only some rows; it gives once, few, many or a size class.

J gene: TRBJ2-3
V gene: TRBV4-2
D gene: NA
clone size: NA
CDR3 protein: CASSQIRDRTDTQYF
CDR3 DNA: TGTGCCAGCAGCCAAATCCGGGACCGCACAGATACGCAGTATTTT

J gene: TRBJ2-4
V gene: TRBV29-1
D gene: NA
clone size: NA
CDR3 protein: CSASGKNIQYF
CDR3 DNA: TGCAGCGCCAGCGGCAAAAACATTCAGTACTTC

J gene: TRBJ2-6
V gene: TRBV4-3
D gene: NA
clone size: NA
CDR3 protein: CASSQARGWGTGANVLTF
CDR3 DNA: TGCGCCAGCAGCCAGGCACGAGGTTGGGGGACCGGGGCCAACGTCCTGACTTTC

J gene: TRBJ2-1
V gene: TRBV4-3
D gene: NA
clone size: NA
CDR3 protein: CASSQDTYRGNEQFF
CDR3 DNA: TGCGCCAGCAGCCAAGATACATACAGAGGCAATGAGCAGTTCTTC

J gene: TRBJ2-5
V gene: TRBV20-1
D gene: TRBD1
clone size: few
CDR3 protein: CSAYEGQGETQYF
CDR3 DNA: TGCAGTGCTTATGAGGGACAGGGAGAGACCCAGTACTTC

J gene: TRBJ2-1
V gene: TRBV7-2
D gene: NA
clone size: NA
CDR3 protein: CASSLHPIIGTYNEQFF
CDR3 DNA: TGTGCCAGCAGCTTACACCCCATCATAGGAACCTACAATGAGCAGTTCTTC

J gene: TRBJ2-7
V gene: TRBV7-2
D gene: TRBD2
clone size: NA
CDR3 protein: CAGSSIPGRGYEQYF
CDR3 DNA: TGTGCCGGCAGCTCAATACCAGGGAGGGGATACGAGCAGTACTTC

J gene: TRBJ2-1
V gene: TRBV9
D gene: TRBD1
clone size: NA
CDR3 protein: CASSHGTDGEQFF
CDR3 DNA: TGTGCCAGCAGCCACGGGACAGATGGTGAGCAGTTCTTC

J gene: TRBJ2-1
V gene: TRBV20-1
D gene: TRBD2
clone size: NA
CDR3 protein: CSARDSLAGGYNEQFF
CDR3 DNA: TGCAGTGCTAGAGATTCACTAGCGGGGGGTTACAATGAGCAGTTCTTC

J gene: TRBJ2-1
V gene: TRBV6-5
D gene: NA
clone size: NA
CDR3 protein: CTSSYSRNEQFF
CDR3 DNA: TGTACCAGCAGTTACTCGAGAAATGAGCAGTTCTTC

J gene: TRBJ1-2
V gene: TRBV24-1
D gene: NA
clone size: few
CDR3 protein: CATSDTDSLGNYGYTF
CDR3 DNA: TGTGCCACCAGTGACACTGACAGTCTAGGGAACTATGGCTACACCTTC

J gene: TRBJ2-4
V gene: TRBV20-1
D gene: NA
clone size: few
CDR3 protein: CSARDGGPLILGKNIQYF
CDR3 DNA: TGCAGTGCTAGAGATGGGGGGCCGCTGATTCTCGGCAAAAACATTCAGTACTTC

J gene: TRBJ2-2
V gene: TRBV6-5
D gene: TRBD2
clone size: once
CDR3 protein: CASSYSPSGSTGELFF
CDR3 DNA: TGTGCCAGCAGTTACTCGCCTAGCGGGTCCACCGGGGAGCTGTTTTTT

J gene: TRBJ2-1
V gene: TRBV15
D gene: TRBD1
clone size: NA
CDR3 protein: CATSRDLDRAGEQFF
CDR3 DNA: TGTGCCACCAGCAGAGATCTTGACAGGGCAGGCGAGCAGTTCTTC

J gene: TRBJ2-3
V gene: TRBV7-2
D gene: NA
clone size: NA
CDR3 protein: CASTLLGESTDTQYF
CDR3 DNA: TGTGCCAGCACCCTGCTCGGGGAAAGCACAGATACGCAGTATTTT

J gene: TRBJ2-7
V gene: TRBV12-5
D gene: NA
clone size: NA
CDR3 protein: CASGPDPWEQYF
CDR3 DNA: TGTGCTAGTGGCCCGGATCCCTGGGAGCAGTACTTC

J gene: TRBJ2-1
V gene: TRBV4-2
D gene: NA
clone size: NA
CDR3 protein: CASSQDWTTSSYNEQFF
CDR3 DNA: TGTGCCAGCAGCCAAGATTGGACGACAAGCTCCTACAATGAGCAGTTCTTC

J gene: TRBJ1-6
V gene: TRBV6-5
D gene: NA
clone size: NA
CDR3 protein: CASSYSSEVHPPLHF
CDR3 DNA: TGTGCCAGCAGTTACTCGAGCGAGGTTCACCCACCCCTCCACTTT

J gene: TRBJ2-1
V gene: TRBV5-1
D gene: NA
clone size: few
CDR3 protein: CASSLGTTSNEQFF
CDR3 DNA: TGCGCCAGCAGCTTGGGGACTACCAGCAATGAGCAGTTCTTC

J gene: TRBJ2-3
V gene: TRBV20-1
D gene: TRBD2
clone size: NA
CDR3 protein: CSYQAGEDTQYF
CDR3 DNA: TGCAGTTACCAGGCGGGGGAAGATACGCAGTATTTT

J gene: TRBJ2-5
V gene: TRBV29-1
D gene: TRBD1
clone size: few
CDR3 protein: CSVGRGTGPFQETQYF
CDR3 DNA: TGCAGCGTTGGAAGGGGGACAGGGCCCTTCCAAGAGACCCAGTACTTC

J gene: TRBJ1-1
V gene: TRBV12-3/TRBV12-4
D gene: NA
clone size: NA
CDR3 protein: CASSLGGGVAFF
CDR3 DNA: TGTGCCAGCAGTTTAGGCGGAGGCGTAGCTTTCTTT

J gene: TRBJ2-3
V gene: TRBV5-8
D gene: TRBD2
clone size: NA
CDR3 protein: CASGHRRLAAQYF
CDR3 DNA: TGTGCCAGCGGACATCGGCGACTAGCGGCGCAGTATTTT

J gene: TRBJ2-3
V gene: TRBV29-1
D gene: NA
clone size: once
CDR3 protein: CSFGEQGTDTQYF
CDR3 DNA: TGCAGCTTTGGGGAGCAGGGGACAGATACGCAGTATTTT

J gene: TRBJ2-1
V gene: TRBV7-9
D gene: NA
clone size: NA
CDR3 protein: CASSLGVGKTYNEQFF
CDR3 DNA: TGTGCCAGCAGCTTAGGTGTAGGGAAGACCTACAATGAGCAGTTCTTC

J gene: TRBJ2-7
V gene: TRBV29-1
D gene: TRBD2
clone size: NA
CDR3 protein: CSVEVAGVPEQYF
CDR3 DNA: TGCAGCGTTGAAGTAGCGGGAGTGCCCGAGCAGTACTTC

J gene: TRBJ2-7
V gene: TRBV27
D gene: TRBD1
clone size: NA
CDR3 protein: CASMGQRYSYEQYF
CDR3 DNA: TGTGCCAGCATGGGACAGAGATACTCCTACGAGCAGTACTTC

J gene: TRBJ2-7
V gene: TRBV29-1
D gene: NA
clone size: NA
CDR3 protein: CSVEGTYEQYF
CDR3 DNA: TGCAGCGTTGAGGGCACCTACGAGCAGTACTTC

J gene: TRBJ1-1
V gene: TRBV7-2
D gene: TRBD1
clone size: NA
CDR3 protein: CASSFAGTGTFF
CDR3 DNA: TGTGCCAGCAGCTTTGCGGGGACAGGGACTTTCTTT

J gene: TRBJ1-6
V gene: TRBV28
D gene: TRBD1
clone size: NA
CDR3 protein: CASSFPVDRAMRNSPLHF
CDR3 DNA: TGTGCCAGCAGTTTCCCTGTCGACAGGGCTATGCGTAATTCACCCCTCCACTTT

J gene: TRBJ2-3
V gene: TRBV20-1
D gene: TRBD2
clone size: NA
CDR3 protein: CSALRSGVTDTQYF
CDR3 DNA: TGCAGTGCCTTGCGTAGCGGGGTAACAGATACGCAGTATTTT

J gene: TRBJ2-1
V gene: TRBV7-2
D gene: TRBD2
clone size: many
CDR3 protein: CASSLVSGGGENEQFF
CDR3 DNA: TGTGCCAGCAGCTTAGTTAGCGGGGGGGGAGAGAATGAGCAGTTCTTC

J gene: TRBJ2-4
V gene: TRBV20-1
D gene: NA
clone size: few
CDR3 protein: CSAKTGNLAKNIQYF
CDR3 DNA: TGCAGTGCTAAAACAGGGAACCTAGCCAAAAACATTCAGTACTTC

J gene: TRBJ2-5
V gene: TRBV20-1
D gene: NA
clone size: NA
CDR3 protein: CSARSPRQSGETQYF
CDR3 DNA: TGCAGTGCTAGATCCCCCCGGCAGTCGGGCGAGACCCAGTACTTC

J gene: TRBJ2-4
V gene: TRBV27
D gene: TRBD1
clone size: NA
CDR3 protein: CASSSRTGGGLAKNIQYF
CDR3 DNA: TGTGCCAGCAGTTCGCGGACAGGGGGGGGATTAGCCAAAAACATTCAGTACTTC

J gene: TRBJ1-2
V gene: TRBV20-1
D gene: NA
clone size: NA
CDR3 protein: CSATEANYGYTF
CDR3 DNA: TGCAGTGCTACGGAAGCTAACTATGGCTACACCTTC

J gene: TRBJ2-1
V gene: TRBV28
D gene: NA
clone size: NA
CDR3 protein: CASSHPPGGWGNEQFF
CDR3 DNA: TGTGCCAGCAGCCACCCTCCGGGGGGCTGGGGCAATGAGCAGTTCTTC

J gene: TRBJ1-5
V gene: TRBV12-3/TRBV12-4
D gene: NA
clone size: NA
CDR3 protein: CASSPPGQRTPQHF
CDR3 DNA: TGTGCCAGCAGTCCCCCGGGACAAAGAACGCCCCAGCATTTT

J gene: TRBJ1-2
V gene: TRBV6-1
D gene: NA
clone size: once
CDR3 protein: CASSEMAQSNYGYTF
CDR3 DNA: TGTGCCAGCAGTGAAATGGCACAGTCAAACTATGGCTACACCTTC

J gene: TRBJ2-4
V gene: TRBV7-8
D gene: NA
clone size: NA
CDR3 protein: CASSSGRGGPKNIQYF
CDR3 DNA: TGTGCCAGCAGCTCGGGCAGGGGAGGGCCCAAAAACATTCAGTACTTC